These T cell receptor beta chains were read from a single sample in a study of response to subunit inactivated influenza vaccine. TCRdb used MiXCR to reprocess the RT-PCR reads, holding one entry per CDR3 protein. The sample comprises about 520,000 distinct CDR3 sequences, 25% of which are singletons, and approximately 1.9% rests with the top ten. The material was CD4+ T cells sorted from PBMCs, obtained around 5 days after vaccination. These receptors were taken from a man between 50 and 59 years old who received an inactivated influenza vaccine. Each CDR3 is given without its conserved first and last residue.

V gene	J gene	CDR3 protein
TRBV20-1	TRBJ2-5	SADGTNQETQY
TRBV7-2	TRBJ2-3	ASSFRTDTQY
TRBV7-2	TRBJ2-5	ASSKSRGETQY
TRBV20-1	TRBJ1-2	SASPLGQSYGYT
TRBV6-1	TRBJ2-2	ASSEFGGSSNGELF
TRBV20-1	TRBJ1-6	SARDQAGATSPLH
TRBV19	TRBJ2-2	ASSKDTGLAYTGELF
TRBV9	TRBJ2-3	ASSVDGQGVDTQY
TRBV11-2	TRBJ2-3	ASSQSGGTDTQY
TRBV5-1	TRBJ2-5	ASSPGLGVGPREETQY
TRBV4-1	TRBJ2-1	ASSQDPAGGFYNEQF
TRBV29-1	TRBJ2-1	SVEENIRGNEQF
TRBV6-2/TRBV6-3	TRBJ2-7	ASSYTRVHEQY
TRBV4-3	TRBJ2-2	ASSQERGGELF
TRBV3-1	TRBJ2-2	ASSYARGTGTGELF
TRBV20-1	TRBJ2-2	SARVGLAGGVGELF
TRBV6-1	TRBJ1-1	ASSTGQQNTEAF
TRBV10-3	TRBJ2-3	AIRASVYYTDTQY
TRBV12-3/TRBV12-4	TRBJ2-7	ASSPSNKLAGGYEQY
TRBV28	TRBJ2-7	ASSPRPGRGYEQY
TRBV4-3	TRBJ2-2	ASSQDRVDTGELF
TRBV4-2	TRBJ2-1	ASSGQTGSYNEQF
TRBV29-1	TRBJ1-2	SVDGLGYGYT